This passage covers 22 T cell receptor beta chains from one sample sequenced in a study of blood T cell repertoires in COVID-19. Some clones are missing from TCRdb's copy, which holds only in-frame ones; the method was immunoSEQ multiplex PCR. The table shows 350,000 to 450,000 clones, with 89% occurring only once. The sample consisted of PBMCs or T cells enriched from blood (not recorded which). These receptors were collected from a woman aged 25 to 39 who had recovered from COVID-19.

The chain employs TRBV7-9 and TRBJ2-1; TRBD2 matches 9 bases. Germline V gene data show CDR1 as SEHNR and CDR2 as FQNEAQ (reference sequence). The V gene end was trimmed by 4 bases and the J gene end by 9 bases; junction bases not matched to a gene: 16. The CDR3 extends over 17 amino acids. This chain's CDR3 is CASSSETRREGPREQFF. CDR3 coding DNA: TGTGCCAGCAGCTCCGAAACGAGGCGGGAGGGCCCTCGTGAGCAGTTCTTC. The entire variable domain, with the rest obtained from reference TRBV7-9 and TRBJ2-1, is as follows: DTGVSQNPRHKITKRGQNVTFRCDPISEHNRLYWYRQTLGQGPEFLTYFQNEAQLEKSRLLSDRFSAERPKGSFSTLEIQRTEQGDSAMYLCASSSETRREGPREQFFGPGTRLTVL.

The chain uses TRBV7-6 and TRBJ1-2; D not certain. CDR3 length: 14 amino acids. CDR1 is SGHVS and CDR2 is FNYEAQ in the germline V gene. Trimming left V 4 bases short and J 6 bases short, with 15 bases between. The CDR3 spells CASSSDWAGDGYTF. CDR3 DNA: TGTGCCAGCAGCTCTGATTGGGCCGGGGATGGCTACACCTTC.

The chain couples TRBV28 to TRBJ1-5, with TRBD1 as a possible D gene (5 bases). The CDR3 covers 14 residues. Trimming shortened V by 10 bases and J by 0 bases, and 13 bases separated the two germline ends. From germline, CDR1 is MDHEN and CDR2 SYDVKM. The DNA for the CDR3 is TGTGCCACCATATACAGGTATAGCAATCAGCCCCAGCATTTT. Its translation: CATIYRYSNQPQHF.

The chain combines TRBV29-1 with TRBJ1-2; 7 positions agree with TRBD1. The CDR3 has 12 amino acids. Germline CDR1 SQVTM, CDR2 ANQGSEA. The V gene end was trimmed by 4 bases and the J gene end by 10 bases; junction bases not matched to a gene: 9. Written as DNA, the CDR3 is TGCAGCGTTGGGACAGGCGAGGGGGACTACACCTTC. It is translated as CSVGTGEGDYTF. The whole variable domain, remainder taken from reference TRBV29-1 and TRBJ1-2, is SAVISQKPSRDICQRGTSLTIQCQVDSQVTMMFWYRQQPGQSLTLIATANQGSEATYESGFVIDKFPISRPNLTFSTLTVSNMSPEDSSIYLCSVGTGEGDYTFGSGTRLTVV.

Concerning this clone: The sample holds other DNA sequences that translate to the same CDR3. The J gene is TRBJ1-4, the V gene TRBV12-3 or TRBV12-4; D is undetermined. The V end lost 1 base, the J end lost 6 bases, and 6 bases lay between the germline ends. CDR3 length equals 13 residues. CDR3: CASSLGHYEKLFF. For the CDR3, the DNA is TGTGCCAGCAGTTTAGGGCATTATGAAAAACTGTTTTTT.

The chain carries TRBV7-6 and TRBJ2-1, with TRBD2 matching 12 bases. V gave up 5 bases and J gave up 8 bases; unmatched junction bases: 10. This CDR3 region has 16 residues. Germline CDR1 is SGHVS and CDR2 is FNYEAQ. CDR3 coding DNA: TGTGCCAGCAGCCTCCGTCTAGCGGGAGGGCCAGATGAGCAGTTCTTC. As protein: CASSLRLAGGPDEQFF.

The chain joins TRBV7-2 to TRBJ2-1; TRBD1 aligns across 8 bases. The V gene's germline CDR1 is SGHTA and CDR2 FQGNSA. V trimming: 5 bases; J trimming: 13 bases; junction bases outside the gene matches: 13. The CDR3 spans 14 residues. The CDR3 region has the DNA TGTGCCAGCAGCCCCTTACGGACAGGGTTTTACCAGTTCTTC. Translated: CASSPLRTGFYQFF.

The V and J genes are TRBV3-1 (or the pseudogene TRBV3-2) and TRBJ2-1; TRBD1 matches 10 bases. Germline CDR1 LGHDT, CDR2 YNNKEL (reference sequence). The CDR3 has 12 residues. With 8 bases clipped from V and 7 bases from J, the junction kept 2 bases outside the gene matches. The CDR3 bases are TGTGCCAGCCGGGACAGGGGAAATGAGCAGTTCTTC. It yields the protein CASRDRGNEQFF.

The rearrangement links TRBV3-1 (or the pseudogene TRBV3-2) to TRBJ2-7, with a possible D match to TRBD2 (7 bases). Trimming stripped 1 base from V and 5 bases from J, with 15 bases between. The germline gives CDR1 LGHDT, CDR2 YNNKEL (reference sequence). This CDR3 spans 15 amino acids. The CDR3: CASSQGGAGEDEQYF. The CDR3, as DNA: TGTGCCAGCAGCCAAGGGGGGGCGGGAGAAGACGAGCAGTACTTC.

The genes are TRBV9 and TRBJ2-1; TRBD2 matches 8 bases. This CDR3 comprises 16 residues. V lost 0 bases and J lost 4; bases outside the gene matches: 6. Germline CDR1 reads SGDLS; CDR2 reads YYNGEE. The chain's CDR3 is CASSVETGGYYNEQFF. The CDR3 region has the DNA TGTGCCAGCAGCGTAGAGACGGGAGGGTATTACAATGAGCAGTTCTTC.

This chain uses TRBV30 with TRBJ1-6; TRBD1 matches 9 bases. Germline CDR1 is GTSNPN and CDR2 is SVGIG (reference sequence). With V trimmed by 2 bases and J by 9 bases, 8 bases remained unmatched. This CDR3 has 15 amino acids. Here the CDR3 DNA reads TGTGCCTGGAGTCCCGGGACAGGGATGGTTTCACCCCTCCACTTT. Translated: CAWSPGTGMVSPLHF.

This CDR3 reads CASSEDGVVTEAFF. The DNA of the CDR3 is TGTGCCAGCAGTGAAGACGGGGTGGTCACTGAAGCTTTCTTT. The V gene is TRBV2, the J gene TRBJ1-1; D is uncertain. With 1 base removed from V and 4 bases from J, the gap between germline ends came to 10 bases. CDR1 SNHLY and CDR2 FYNNEI come from the germline V gene. The CDR3 consists of 14 residues.

The chain couples TRBV7-2 to TRBJ2-7, with 10 nucleotides matching TRBD1. CDR1 and CDR2 from the germline V gene are SGHTA and FQGNSA. The CDR3 is 14 amino acids. V gave up 1 base and J gave up 9 bases; unmatched junction bases: 6. The CDR3 here is CASSLVGQGFGQYF. CDR3 DNA sequence: TGTGCCAGCAGCTTAGTGGGACAGGGGTTTGGGCAGTACTTC. The full variable domain, with the rest looked up from reference TRBV7-2 and TRBJ2-7, is GAGVSQSPSNKVTEKGKDVELRCDPISGHTALYWYRQSLGQGLEFLIYFQGNSAPDKSGLPSDRFSAERTGGSVSTLTIQRTQQEDSAVYLCASSLVGQGFGQYFGPGTRLTVT.

The chain couples TRBV10-3 to TRBJ1-2; TRBD1 matches 8 bases. V shed 2 bases, J shed 4 bases, and the junction held 9 bases outside the gene matches. Germline lookup yields CDR1 ENHRY and CDR2 SYGVKD. The CDR3 totals 16 residues. The CDR3 DNA follows: TGTGCCATCAGTGAGCCCCGGACAGGGTGGGTCTATGGCTACACCTTC. It translates to CAISEPRTGWVYGYTF.

The V gene is TRBV27, the J gene TRBJ1-1; maybe TRBD1 (6 bases). The length of the CDR3 is 15 residues. Germline CDR1 is MNHEY and CDR2 is SMNVEV (reference sequence). Trimming removed 5 bases from V and 0 bases from J, with 13 bases in between. The CDR3 reads CASSPARGLNTEAFF. DNA of the CDR3: TGTGCCAGCAGTCCGGCGAGGGGGTTGAACACTGAAGCTTTCTTT.

J is TRBJ2-6 and V is TRBV5-4; D not resolved. Germline V gene data show CDR1 as SGHNT and CDR2 as YYREEE (reference sequence). Trimming removed 0 bases at V and 8 bases at J, with 12 bases between. The CDR3 sequence is 15 residues long. CDR3 nucleotides: TGTGCCAGCAGCTTGGAAGGAGTTAGGTCCAACGTCCTGACTTTC. Encoded protein: CASSLEGVRSNVLTF.

V and J are TRBV24-1 and TRBJ1-1, with D tentatively TRBD1 (6 bases). The V end lost 3 bases, the J end lost 11 bases, and 12 bases lay between the germline ends. The CDR3 spans 12 residues. Germline values: CDR1 KGHDR, CDR2 SFDVKD. The CDR3 region has the DNA TGTGCCACCAGTGATCCAGGGGTGGGCGCTTTCTTT. Protein product: CATSDPGVGAFF.

V and J are TRBV9 and TRBJ2-2, with D tentatively TRBD2 (7 bases). Germline V CDR1 and CDR2: SGDLS, YYNGEE. V was trimmed by 7 bases and J by 6 bases, leaving 13 bases between them. CDR3 length: 13 residues. CDR3 in amino acids: CASSVGGAGELFF. CDR3 coding DNA: TGTGCCAGCTCAGTAGGGGGGGCCGGGGAGCTGTTTTTT. The whole variable domain, remainder taken from reference TRBV9 and TRBJ2-2, is DSGVTQTPKHLITATGQRVTLRCSPRSGDLSVYWYQQSLDQGLQFLIQYYNGEERAKGNILERFSAQQFPDLHSELNLSSLELGDSALYFCASSVGGAGELFFGEGSRLTVL.

The CDR3 nucleotides are TGTGCCATCAAAAGGGACTCCTCCTACGAGCAGTACTTC. Encoded protein: CAIKRDSSYEQYF. The chain carries TRBV10-3 and TRBJ2-7; TRBD2 is a possible D gene (6 bases). CDR1 and CDR2 (germline): ENHRY, SYGVKD. Trimming took off 7 bases at V and 0 bases at J, with 10 bases between the two ends. This CDR3 comprises 13 residues.

This chain joins TRBV4-2 and TRBJ1-3; 8 bases agree with TRBD1. This CDR3 comprises 18 residues. Trimming at V came to 1 base and at J to 4 bases, leaving 12 bases not matched to a gene. Germline V lookup: CDR1 LGHNA, CDR2 YNFKEQ. In DNA, the CDR3 is TGTGCCAGCAGCCAAGGTCTGAGACAGGGGATCTTCGGAAACACCATATATTTT. Translation gives CASSQGLRQGIFGNTIYF.

The gene calls are TRBV30 and TRBJ2-7, with D perhaps matching TRBD2 (6 bases). V was cut by 5 bases and J by 4 bases, with 15 bases left in between. This CDR3 spans 13 amino acids. CDR1 GTSNPN and CDR2 SVGIG come from the germline V gene (reference sequence). The CDR3 DNA follows: TGTGCCTGGGAGGGCGACCTAGCGTACGAGCAGTACTTC. Protein sequence: CAWEGDLAYEQYF.

The rearrangement uses TRBV7-9 and TRBJ2-1; 9 nucleotides align to TRBD1. This CDR3 has 17 residues. J gave up 7 bases and V 2 bases, and 12 bases lay outside the gene matches. Germline V gives CDR1 SEHNR, CDR2 FQNEAQ (reference sequence). This CDR3 reads CASSLNFGQGIVNEQFF. CDR3 sequence (DNA): TGTGCCAGCAGCTTAAACTTCGGACAGGGGATTGTGAATGAGCAGTTCTTC.